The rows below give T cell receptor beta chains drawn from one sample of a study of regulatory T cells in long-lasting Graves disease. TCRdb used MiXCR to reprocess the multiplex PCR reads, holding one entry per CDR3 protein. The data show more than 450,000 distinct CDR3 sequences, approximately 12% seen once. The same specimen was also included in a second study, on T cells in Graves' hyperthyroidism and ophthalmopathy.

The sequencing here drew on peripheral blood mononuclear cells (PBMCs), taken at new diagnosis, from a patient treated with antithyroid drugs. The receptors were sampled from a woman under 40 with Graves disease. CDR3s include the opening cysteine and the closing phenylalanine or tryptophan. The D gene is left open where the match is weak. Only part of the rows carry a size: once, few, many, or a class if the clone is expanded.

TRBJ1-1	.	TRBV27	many	CASSPRQRNTEAFF	TGTGCCAGCAGTCCCCGACAGAGGAACACTGAAGCTTTCTTT
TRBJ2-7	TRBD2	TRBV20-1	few	CSAPDMAGSVGLAGEQYF	TGCAGTGCTCCCGACATGGCGGGGTCGGTCGGACTAGCGGGGGAGCAGTACTTC
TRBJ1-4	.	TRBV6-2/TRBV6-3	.	CASSEGAVTNEKLFF	TGTGCCAGCAGTGAAGGGGCAGTGACTAATGAAAAACTGTTTTTT
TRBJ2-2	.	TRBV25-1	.	CASSEYIGTGELFF	TGTGCCAGCAGTGAATACATCGGCACCGGGGAGCTGTTTTTT
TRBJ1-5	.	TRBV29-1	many	CSVQDRPNQPQHF	TGCAGCGTCCAAGACAGGCCCAATCAGCCCCAGCATTTT
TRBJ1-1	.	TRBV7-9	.	CASSLGQEAFF	TGTGCCAGCAGCTTAGGACAGGAAGCTTTCTTT
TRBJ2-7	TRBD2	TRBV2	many	CASSEYSSEREGSYEQYF	TGTGCCAGCAGTGAATACTCCTCCGAGCGGGAGGGCTCCTACGAGCAGTACTTC
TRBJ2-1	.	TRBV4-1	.	CASSHYNNEQFF	TGCGCCAGCAGCCACTACAACAATGAGCAGTTCTTC
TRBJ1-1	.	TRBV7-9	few	CASSLVLNEAFF	TGTGCCAGCAGCTTAGTCCTCAATGAAGCTTTCTTT
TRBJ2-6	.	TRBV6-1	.	CASSPRPTLSGANVLTF	TGTGCCAGCAGTCCCCGCCCCACCCTCTCTGGGGCCAACGTCCTGACTTTC
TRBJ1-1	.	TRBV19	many	CASSPQGPWRAFF	TGTGCCAGTAGTCCCCAAGGACCCTGGAGGGCTTTCTTT
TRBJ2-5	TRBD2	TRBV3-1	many	CASSRLAEETQYF	TGTGCCAGCAGCCGACTAGCGGAAGAGACCCAGTACTTC
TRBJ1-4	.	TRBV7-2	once	CASSPGSLATNEKLFF	TGTGCCAGCAGCCCCGGGAGCCTTGCAACTAATGAAAAACTGTTTTTT
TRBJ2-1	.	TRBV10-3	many	CAISAHIGYNEQFF	TGTGCCATCAGTGCACACATCGGCTACAATGAGCAGTTCTTC
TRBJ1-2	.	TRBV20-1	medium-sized	CSARGAGSGYTF	TGCAGTGCTAGAGGGGCAGGGAGTGGCTACACCTTC
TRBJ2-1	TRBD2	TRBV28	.	CASSSGLVRGPFF	TGTGCCAGCAGTTCGGGACTAGTTAGGGGTCCGTTCTTC